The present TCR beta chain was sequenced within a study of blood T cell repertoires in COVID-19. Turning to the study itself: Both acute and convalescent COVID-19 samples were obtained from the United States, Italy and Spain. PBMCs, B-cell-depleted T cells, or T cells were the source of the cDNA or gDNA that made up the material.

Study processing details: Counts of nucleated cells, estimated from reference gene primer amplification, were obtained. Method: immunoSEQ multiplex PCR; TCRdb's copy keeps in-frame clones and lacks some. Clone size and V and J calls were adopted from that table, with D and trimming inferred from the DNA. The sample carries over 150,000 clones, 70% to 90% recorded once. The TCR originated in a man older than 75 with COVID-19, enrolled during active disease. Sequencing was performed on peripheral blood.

The CDR3 coding sequence is TGCGCCAGCAGTCAGGGGGTAGGGGGCGGCTACACCTTC. Encoded protein: CASSQGVGGGYTF. The chain is built from TRBV5-1 and TRBJ1-2; 7 positions agree with TRBD1. This CDR3 has 13 amino acids. V lost 5 bases and J lost 8; bases outside the gene matches: 9. Germline loops: CDR1 SGHRS, CDR2 YFSETQ.